This section outlines one T cell receptor beta chain sequence together with its context. Its target antigen remains unknown. The record has no base qualities; no much larger clone is one base away. This sample is part of a study of T cells in localized non-small cell lung cancer (dated by TCRdb to about 2020). About the investigation overall: The study analyzed T cell repertoires of over 200 early-stage NSCLC patients, comparing tumors and uninvolved tumor-adjacent lungs. The cohort comprised 236 treatment-naïve NSCLC patients with resected, localized lung tumors. The mean age of the NSCLC patients was around 67 years, with about 120 men and approximately 100 women. The full study reports these points: Because of the exploratory design, TCR variables were selected using unadjusted p-values without false-discovery rate correction. A median of approximately 62 of the top 100 tumor clones turned up in the paired uninvolved adjacent lung, and 25 to 30 of those clones also ranked among the top 100 of that same adjacent lung. Uninvolved tumor-adjacent lung showed the highest T cell clonality, higher than tumor, which suggests more focused antigenic responses in the adjacent lung. Higher blood T cell density associated with longer overall survival, while higher adjacent-lung clonality associated with shorter survival. Because multi-region tumor sequencing was not done, intratumor heterogeneity could not be ruled out.

The immunoSEQ Assay was used to sequence TCR beta CDR3 regions from DNA. The authors' analysis ran thus. To compute T cell density, TCR beta template counts were normalized to usable DNA, which was estimated by amplifying housekeeping genes. Richness was estimated using the preseqR package, with extrapolation to 400,000 templates for PBMC samples and to 120,000 templates for tissue samples. Clonality was calculated as one minus Pielou's evenness. Tissue-enriched TCRs were identified by differential abundance testing using productive amino-acid clonotypes, minimum total count 5 and alpha 0.1. The Jaccard Index and the Morisita Overlap Index were used to quantify repertoire overlap between compartments. GLIPH clustered TCR beta CDR3s with public tetramer-defined viral CDR3s; viral motifs required at least three viral sequences plus V-gene enrichment. Sourced from immuneACCESS, this table was stored by TCRdb with only in-frame sequences that have V and J called. A share of the clones is absent; for the studies checked, an unresolved V gene accounts for under half, and the remainder has no known explanation. V, J and clone size derive from that table, while D and trimming were established from the DNA sequence. The sample table lists fewer than 35,000 clones, 94% of them with a count of one. Together, the top ten hold around 0.73% of the sample.

CDR1 and CDR2 (MNHEY, SVGAGI) derive from the germline V gene. The CDR3 runs 14 residues from the cysteine to the phenylalanine. Just CDR3 DNA is preserved here, 42 bases in frame from base 1. The V and J ends are trimmed by 0 bases and 5 bases, leaving 8 bases between them. At diagnosis, peripheral blood, uninvolved tumor-adjacent lung and tumor were collected and stored as a combination of fresh-frozen and FFPE material. Blood samples were analyzed as peripheral blood mononuclear cells for TCR repertoire profiling. The source of this sequence is a woman between 40 and 69 years old with stage I lung adenocarcinoma. Sequences were derived from peripheral blood, sampled before any cancer treatment. This receptor chain uses TRBV6-5 and TRBJ1-5; the D gene is possibly TRBD1, with 6 bases matching. The CDR3 protein sequence reads: CASSYSGGHQPQHF. The DNA is as follows: TGTGCCAGCAGTTACTCGGGGGGGCATCAGCCCCAGCATTTT.